Listed here is a single T cell receptor (beta chain). The data derive from a study of blood T cell repertoires in COVID-19. Across the whole study: Specimens from acute and convalescent COVID-19 originated in the United States, Italy and Spain. PBMCs, B-cell-depleted T cells, or T cells were the source of the cDNA or gDNA that made up the material.

V was shortened by 7 bases and J by 6 bases, with 12 bases between the two germline ends. The germline V gene encodes CDR1 MNHEY and CDR2 SMNVEV (reference sequence). The CDR3 consists of 13 residues. Seattle's cohort entered during active infection and was followed longitudinally. Original data processing: The authors estimated nucleated cell counts from reference gene primer amplification. Produced via immunoSEQ multiplex PCR; TCRdb's table is partial and in-frame only. The D gene and trimming were derived from the DNA, and the V and J assignments and clone size from that table. This sample has roughly 410,000 clones, with about 88% found just once.

The TCR was taken from a woman between 40 and 55 years old with COVID-19, enrolled during active disease. The chain recombines TRBV27 with TRBJ2-2, with D possibly being TRBD1 (5 bases). Specimen: peripheral blood. Here the CDR3 reads CASTSGISGELFF. Here the CDR3 DNA reads TGTGCCAGCACCTCAGGGATTTCCGGGGAGCTGTTTTTT.